What follows is one T cell receptor beta chain and its context. Its cognate antigen is unknown. Repertoires were generated with immunoSEQ multiplex PCR, while TCRdb's copy carries only in-frame clones and drops some. The sample carries about 240,000 clones, 65% to 85% recorded once. The CDR3 sequence is 15 residues long. V lost 0 bases and J lost 0, with 9 bases in between. Germline V lookup: CDR1 SGDLS, CDR2 YYNGEE. Unstimulated regulatory T cells (CD4+CD25+CD127-), CD4+CD25- non-regulatory cells, CD4 and CD8 cells were FACS-sorted from thawed PBMCs. This sample is drawn from a study of Tregs in tolerant kidney transplant recipients. Findings of the study overall: Expanding Tregs on activated donor B cells appeared to best identify donor-specific TCRbeta clones. Few patients were studied, so findings need validation in larger groups. No direct test of biological reproducibility was done here.

The rearrangement joins TRBV9 to TRBJ1-1, with D tentatively TRBD1 (6 bases). The TCR sequence derives from a human donor in good health. The source material was CD4+ T cells from blood. The CDR3 sequence is CASSVEQGMNTEAFF. CDR3 sequence (DNA): TGTGCCAGCAGCGTAGAACAGGGCATGAACACTGAAGCTTTCTTT.